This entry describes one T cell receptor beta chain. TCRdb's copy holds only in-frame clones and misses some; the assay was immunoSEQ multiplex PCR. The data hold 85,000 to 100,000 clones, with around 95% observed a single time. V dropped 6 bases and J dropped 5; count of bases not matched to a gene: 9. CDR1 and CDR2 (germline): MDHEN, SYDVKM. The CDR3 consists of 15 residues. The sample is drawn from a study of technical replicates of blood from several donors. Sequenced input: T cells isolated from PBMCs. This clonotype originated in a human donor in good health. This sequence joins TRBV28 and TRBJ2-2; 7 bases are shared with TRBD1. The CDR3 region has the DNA TGTGCCAGCAGCGCGACAGGGAAAAGGACCGGGGAGCTGTTTTTT. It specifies CASSATGKRTGELFF.